A single sample gave rise to the 4 T cell receptor beta chains below, sequenced in a study of neoadjuvant anti-PD-1 for oral cavity cancer. This table comes from immunoSEQ multiplex PCR, and its TCRdb copy is limited to in-frame clones, with some not included. The sample consists of roughly 60,000 clones, under 85% of them appearing once. This specimen consisted of PBMCs, obtained before nivolumab (anti-PD-1) treatment. Receptors were obtained from a person aged 35 to 85 with oral cavity squamous cell carcinoma.

This rearrangement joins TRBV5-1 to TRBJ2-2, with D tentatively TRBD1 (6 bases). Between the trimmed V and J ends, which lost 0 bases and 8 bases, there was a span of 23 bases. Germline V lookup: CDR1 SGHRS, CDR2 YFSETQ. CDR3 length: 18 amino acids. In DNA form, the CDR3 reads TGCGCCAGCAGCTTGGTTCGTTTTAGGACAGCCGATAAAGGGGAGCTGTTTTTT. Translating it yields CASSLVRFRTADKGELFF.

V is TRBV14 and J is TRBJ1-1; 8 nucleotides agree with TRBD1. The germline V gene has CDR1 SGHDN and CDR2 FVKESK. With V trimmed by 4 bases and J by 4 bases, 5 bases remained unmatched. The length of the CDR3 is 14 residues. CDR3 amino acids: CASSPTQGGTEAFF. The DNA of the CDR3 is TGTGCCAGCAGCCCAACACAGGGGGGCACTGAAGCTTTCTTT.

The rearrangement links TRBV30 to TRBJ1-2; no clear D. Trimming took off 0 bases at V and 8 bases at J, with 10 bases between the two ends. The CDR3 extends over 12 amino acids. In germline, CDR1 is GTSNPN, CDR2 SVGIG (reference sequence). In nucleotides, the CDR3 is TGTGCCTGGAGTGTAACGGGCTGGGGCTACACCTTC. Protein: CAWSVTGWGYTF.

The rearrangement uses TRBV28 and TRBJ1-2; 9 bases match TRBD1. With V trimmed by 6 bases and J by 4 bases, 15 bases remained unmatched. The CDR3 runs 17 residues. Germline V gene sequence: CDR1 MDHEN, CDR2 SYDVKM. Here the CDR3 DNA reads TGTGCCAGCAGCGCCGGGACAGGGCAATCCGGAATCTATGGCTACACCTTC. It specifies CASSAGTGQSGIYGYTF.